The sequence of this T cell receptor beta chain was determined in a study of blood T cell repertoires in COVID-19. Germline V CDR1 and CDR2: LNHDA, SQIVND (reference sequence). This CDR3 contains 17 residues. The V gene lost 5 bases and the J gene lost 4 bases, with 23 bases spanning the gap. Adults between roughly 18 and 90 years of age took part from 20 to 25 US areas. Profiling relied on immunoSEQ multiplex PCR, and the TCRdb table lists in-frame clones only, not all of them. The sample includes 220,000 or so clones, 80% to 90% of them seen just once. The chain combines TRBV19 with TRBJ2-5; D may be TRBD2 (5 bases). Sequenced sample: PBMCs or T cells enriched from blood (not recorded which). This receptor was taken from a woman between 18 and 30 years old in a cohort exposed to, infected with or recovered from COVID-19 (not recorded which). Written as DNA, the CDR3 is TGTGCCAGTAGTTCTGTGTGGGCATCCGACGAGGGAGAGACCCAGTACTTC. It specifies CASSSVWASDEGETQYF.